The rows below give T cell receptor beta chains drawn from one sample of a study of monozygotic twins with inflammatory bowel disease. TCRdb re-called the 5' RACE reads and shows each CDR3 protein once, DNA omitted. The sample totals fewer than 550,000 distinct CDR3 sequences. Material for sequencing was blood. All receptors come from a human donor with ulcerative colitis or Crohn's disease, or a healthy co-twin of an affected twin (not recorded which). CDR3s include the opening cysteine and the closing phenylalanine or tryptophan.

j_gene: TRBJ2-1; v_gene: TRBV5-8; CDR3aa: CASSRSGHNEQFF
j_gene: TRBJ2-1; v_gene: TRBV11-1; CDR3aa: CASSLVVSAKKTTYNEQFF
j_gene: TRBJ1-5; v_gene: TRBV27; CDR3aa: CASRPGTGSQPQHF
j_gene: TRBJ1-1; v_gene: TRBV4-1; CDR3aa: CASSHKNSLNTEAFF
j_gene: TRBJ1-3; v_gene: TRBV4-1; CDR3aa: CASSHLTRAGRNTIYF
j_gene: TRBJ1-1; v_gene: TRBV19; CDR3aa: CASTVYNRGDTEAFF
j_gene: TRBJ2-3; v_gene: TRBV5-6; CDR3aa: CASSLILAGGGADTQYF
j_gene: TRBJ2-7; v_gene: TRBV7-2; CDR3aa: CASSLAGTWREQYF
j_gene: TRBJ2-7; v_gene: TRBV30; CDR3aa: CAWSVRTSGRFHEQYF
j_gene: TRBJ2-1; v_gene: TRBV10-3; CDR3aa: CAIALGVPYNEQFF
j_gene: TRBJ1-1; v_gene: TRBV5-1; CDR3aa: CASSLETVNTEAFF
j_gene: TRBJ2-5; v_gene: TRBV4-2; CDR3aa: CASSQVASGHQTQYF
j_gene: TRBJ1-5; v_gene: TRBV28; CDR3aa: CASSPTAGHSFNQPQHF
j_gene: TRBJ1-2; v_gene: TRBV5-6; CDR3aa: CASSPAGARSYTF
j_gene: TRBJ1-4; v_gene: TRBV9; CDR3aa: CASSAQGGTNEKLFF
j_gene: TRBJ2-5; v_gene: TRBV12-3/TRBV12-4; CDR3aa: CASSLVASGGRQETQYF
j_gene: TRBJ2-5; v_gene: TRBV12-3/TRBV12-4; CDR3aa: CASRTQGAPRETQYF
j_gene: TRBJ2-1; v_gene: TRBV27; CDR3aa: CASSLRLARTYNEQFF
j_gene: TRBJ2-7; v_gene: TRBV27; CDR3aa: CASRRTILYEQYF
j_gene: TRBJ2-2; v_gene: TRBV5-1; CDR3aa: CASSAGSGKATGELFF
j_gene: TRBJ2-7; v_gene: TRBV30; CDR3aa: CAWTRPGLASDEQYF
j_gene: TRBJ2-5; v_gene: TRBV5-1; CDR3aa: CASSRDRGRGETQYF
j_gene: TRBJ2-1; v_gene: TRBV7-9; CDR3aa: CASSFRRDEQFF
j_gene: TRBJ2-1; v_gene: TRBV7-2; CDR3aa: CASSLGSGGRYNEQFF
j_gene: TRBJ1-2; v_gene: TRBV29-1; CDR3aa: CSVGEGTYGYTF
j_gene: TRBJ1-1; v_gene: TRBV6-1; CDR3aa: CASRPGAVGTEAFF
j_gene: TRBJ2-3; v_gene: TRBV20-1; CDR3aa: CSAPDSSNTDTQYF
j_gene: TRBJ2-7; v_gene: TRBV12-3/TRBV12-4; CDR3aa: CASSPTGTSGGGYEQYF
j_gene: TRBJ1-1; v_gene: TRBV12-3/TRBV12-4; CDR3aa: CASSGSSEAFF
j_gene: TRBJ1-4; v_gene: TRBV6-1; CDR3aa: CASSLADRANEKLFF
j_gene: TRBJ2-3; v_gene: TRBV5-4; CDR3aa: CASSLGTGGTDTQYF
j_gene: TRBJ1-6; v_gene: TRBV10-2; CDR3aa: CATSDRVNSPLHF
j_gene: TRBJ2-2; v_gene: TRBV20-1; CDR3aa: CSAPGGGATGELFF
j_gene: TRBJ2-1; v_gene: TRBV29-1; CDR3aa: CSVPSRGDYNEQFF
j_gene: TRBJ1-1; v_gene: TRBV5-1; CDR3aa: CASSLSSANTEAFF
j_gene: TRBJ2-5; v_gene: TRBV20-1; CDR3aa: CSASQLAGGQETQYF
j_gene: TRBJ2-1; v_gene: TRBV18; CDR3aa: CASSPLAGVTYNEQFF
j_gene: TRBJ1-3; v_gene: TRBV5-6; CDR3aa: CASSLKSTGTPSGNTIYF
j_gene: TRBJ1-2; v_gene: TRBV5-1; CDR3aa: CASSLLRGPNYGYTF
j_gene: TRBJ2-3; v_gene: TRBV6-4; CDR3aa: CASCLGGTDTQYF
j_gene: TRBJ2-1; v_gene: TRBV6-1; CDR3aa: CASRERGGGEQFF
j_gene: TRBJ1-4; v_gene: TRBV20-1; CDR3aa: CSARKGVANEKLFF
j_gene: TRBJ2-3; v_gene: TRBV20-1; CDR3aa: CSALVAADTQYF
j_gene: TRBJ1-1; v_gene: TRBV20-1; CDR3aa: CSGTPRSRGGEAFF
j_gene: TRBJ2-7; v_gene: TRBV28; CDR3aa: CASLDGGVKNEQYF
j_gene: TRBJ1-5; v_gene: TRBV12-3/TRBV12-4; CDR3aa: CASSSDSNKSPQHF
j_gene: TRBJ2-1; v_gene: TRBV20-1; CDR3aa: CSARDLLGGVSNEQFF
j_gene: TRBJ2-7; v_gene: TRBV11-2; CDR3aa: CASSLRRQGAPTSYEQYF
j_gene: TRBJ2-2; v_gene: TRBV20-1; CDR3aa: CSAGPGAGELFF
j_gene: TRBJ1-5; v_gene: TRBV2; CDR3aa: CASTLRIGSNQPQHF
j_gene: TRBJ2-7; v_gene: TRBV3-1; CDR3aa: CASSQGVEPEQYF
j_gene: TRBJ2-5; v_gene: TRBV10-1; CDR3aa: CASSPGKGQQETQYF
j_gene: TRBJ2-1; v_gene: TRBV28; CDR3aa: CASTRGLGRTGVGQFF
j_gene: TRBJ1-5; v_gene: TRBV5-5; CDR3aa: CASSPLLRDRVSNQPQHF